The rows below give T cell receptor beta chains drawn from one sample of a study of blood T cells in healthy people across ages. TCRdb called the 5' RACE reads again in MiXCR, with one record for every CDR3 protein. This table holds around 520,000 distinct CDR3 sequences, around 27% found once. The sample was also linked to a second study, of T cells of mothers and their children.

What was sequenced was blood. Receptor source: a boy between 2 and 15 years old in good health. Each CDR3 is given with its conserved first and last residue. The D gene is left open where the match is weak. Rows may omit the clone size; those that give it use once, few, many or a size class.

>TRBV5-1|TRBJ1-4|NA|NA
CASSLGGTGKNEKLFF
TGCGCCAGCAGCTTGGGGGGTACAGGGAAAAATGAAAAACTGTTTTTT
>TRBV12-3/TRBV12-4|TRBJ1-3|NA|TRBD1
CASRKGTALPPSGNTIYF
TGTGCCAGCAGGAAAGGGACAGCTCTACCGCCCTCTGGAAACACCATATATTTT
>TRBV7-9|TRBJ2-1|few|TRBD2
CASSVSGGAVNEQFF
TGTGCCAGCAGCGTAAGCGGGGGGGCAGTGAATGAGCAGTTCTTC
>TRBV5-1|TRBJ2-3|once|TRBD2
CASSLALAGAADTQYF
TGCGCCAGCAGCTTGGCTCTAGCGGGGGCGGCAGATACGCAGTATTTT
>TRBV29-1|TRBJ2-7|few|TRBD1
CSVEVNRGGEQYF
TGCAGCGTTGAAGTAAACAGGGGCGGGGAGCAGTACTTC
>TRBV30|TRBJ2-5|NA|NA
CAWGPSQETQYF
TGTGCCTGGGGACCTTCACAAGAGACCCAGTACTTC
>TRBV3-1|TRBJ2-5|many|TRBD1
CASSHRDRGRETQYF
TGTGCCAGCAGCCACCGGGACAGGGGGCGAGAGACCCAGTACTTC
>TRBV4-2|TRBJ2-3|once|NA
CASSQDLVTSTDTQYF
TGTGCCAGCAGCCAAGATTTGGTTACTAGCACAGATACGCAGTATTTT
>TRBV2|TRBJ2-2|few|NA
CATNVGRGTGELFF
TGTGCCACCAACGTGGGCCGGGGCACCGGGGAGCTGTTTTTT
>TRBV25-1|TRBJ2-7|NA|NA
CASSEFIRIFYEQYF
TGTGCCAGCAGTGAATTTATAAGGATTTTTTACGAGCAGTACTTC
>TRBV11-2|TRBJ1-4|NA|NA
CASSPQRGSTNEKLFF
TGTGCCAGCAGCCCTCAGAGGGGATCAACTAATGAAAAACTGTTTTTT
>TRBV24-1|TRBJ2-5|NA|NA
CATSELDKGGQETQYF
TGTGCCACCAGTGAACTTGACAAGGGAGGACAAGAGACCCAGTACTTC
>TRBV29-1|TRBJ2-5|few|NA
CSVGGGGYEETQYF
TGCAGCGTCGGGGGAGGGGGATACGAAGAGACCCAGTACTTC
>TRBV19|TRBJ2-5|few|NA
CASSNSGAYEQYF
TGTGCCAGTAGTAATTCGGGCGCCTATGAGCAGTACTTC
>TRBV7-8|TRBJ2-6|NA|TRBD2
CASSRTSGGGAGANVPTF
TGTGCCAGCAGCCGGACTAGCGGGGGGGGAGCTGGGGCCAACGTCCCGACTTTC
>TRBV6-9|TRBJ2-7|many|NA
CASSYSGKRTYEQYF
TGTGCCAGCAGTTATTCCGGAAAAAGGACCTACGAGCAGTACTTC
>TRBV5-6|TRBJ2-1|NA|TRBD2
CASSLLGSGTYNEQFF
TGTGCCAGCAGCTTGCTGGGTAGCGGGACCTACAATGAGCAGTTCTTC
>TRBV12-3/TRBV12-4|TRBJ1-2|NA|NA
CASSRLYGYTF
TGTGCCAGCAGCCGACTCTATGGCTACACCTTC
>TRBV12-3/TRBV12-4|TRBJ2-7|NA|NA
CASSPSTPRAYYEQYF
TGTGCCAGCAGTCCCTCGACTCCTAGGGCATACTACGAGCAGTACTTC
>TRBV11-2|TRBJ1-1|NA|NA
CASSLDREATEAFF
TGTGCCAGCAGCTTAGACAGGGAAGCCACTGAAGCTTTCTTT
>TRBV29-1|TRBJ2-3|NA|NA
CSVELVRSTDTQYF
TGCAGCGTTGAATTGGTCAGATCCACAGATACGCAGTATTTT
>TRBV18|TRBJ1-4|few|NA
CASSPNREEKLFF
TGTGCCAGCTCACCAAATCGCGAAGAAAAACTGTTTTTT
>TRBV4-3|TRBJ2-7|NA|NA
CASSQHQGAGVEQYF
TGCGCCAGCAGCCAACACCAGGGGGCGGGGGTCGAGCAGTACTTC
>TRBV10-3|TRBJ2-6|NA|NA
CAIRDTLQGANVLTF
TGTGCCATCAGGGACACTTTGCAGGGGGCCAACGTCCTGACTTTC
>TRBV9|TRBJ2-5|few|NA
CASSPGTEGETQYF
TGTGCCAGCAGCCCCGGGACGGAGGGGGAGACCCAGTACTTC
>TRBV6-5|TRBJ2-5|NA|TRBD1
CASTGGQGSQYF
TGTGCCTCCACCGGGGGACAGGGATCTCAGTACTTC
>TRBV12-3/TRBV12-4|TRBJ1-4|NA|NA
CASSLGPRLGELFF
TGTGCCAGCAGTTTGGGCCCGCGGCTCGGGGAACTGTTTTTT
>TRBV6-1|TRBJ2-1|few|NA
CASSARQKTYNEQFF
TGTGCCAGCAGCGCCCGACAGAAGACCTACAATGAGCAGTTCTTC
>TRBV11-2|TRBJ2-1|few|TRBD2
CASSLALGLAGNEQFF
TGTGCCAGCAGCTTAGCGCTCGGGCTAGCGGGCAATGAGCAGTTCTTC
>TRBV18|TRBJ1-1|few|NA
CASSPSHNTEAFF
TGTGCCAGCTCACCAAGTCACAACACTGAAGCTTTCTTT
>TRBV7-2|TRBJ1-5|NA|TRBD1
CASSPVSGQGAGQPQHF
TGTGCCAGCAGCCCTGTCTCCGGACAGGGGGCAGGTCAGCCCCAGCATTTT
>TRBV30|TRBJ1-1|few|TRBD1
CAWSRTGANTEAFF
TGTGCCTGGAGTAGGACAGGGGCTAACACTGAAGCTTTCTTT
>TRBV20-1|TRBJ1-2|few|NA
CSALRGNYGYTF
TGCAGTGCTTTAAGAGGAAACTATGGCTACACCTTC